Below are 30 T cell receptor beta chains sequenced from a single sample in a study of T cells after somatic rescue of genetic block. Repertoires were generated with immunoSEQ multiplex PCR, while TCRdb's copy carries only in-frame clones and drops some. This table has roughly 14,000 clones, around 70% appearing once. The sequenced sample was peripheral blood mononuclear cells (PBMCs). Receptors were obtained from a boy younger than 18.

The chain couples TRBV27 to TRBJ2-1, with D perhaps TRBD1 (6 bases). This CDR3 region has 14 residues. Trimming shortened V by 3 bases and J by 12 bases, and 18 bases separated the two germline ends. Germline CDR1 and CDR2: MNHEY and SMNVEV (reference sequence). The CDR3 spells CASSFAGERVGQFF. DNA for the CDR3: TGTGCCAGCAGTTTCGCAGGGGAAAGGGTTGGGCAGTTCTTC.

This clone has a handful of counts. The CDR3 here is CSVGPFGYEQYF. CDR3 DNA: TGCAGCGTTGGCCCTTTCGGGTACGAGCAGTACTTC. The genes are TRBV29-1 and TRBJ2-7; D is unclear. The germline V gene has CDR1 SQVTM and CDR2 ANQGSEA. The CDR3 loop spans 12 amino acids. The V gene lost 4 bases and the J gene lost 4 bases, with 11 bases spanning the gap.

CDR3 DNA: TGTGCCAGCAGCTTGGGGGGTCCAAATTCACCCCTCCACTTT. Translated, it gives CASSLGGPNSPLHF. The genes are TRBV5-4 and TRBJ1-6; D gene ambiguous. Per germline, CDR1 SGHNT and CDR2 YYREEE (reference sequence). Trimming took 0 bases from V and 7 from J, leaving 8 bases between them. This CDR3 contains 14 residues.

This CDR3 is CASSYRVPSGANVLTF. The CDR3 DNA sequence: TGTGCCAGCAGTTACAGGGTGCCCTCTGGGGCCAACGTCCTGACTTTC. The V call is TRBV6-5, the J call TRBJ2-6; no definite D call. Germline V CDR1 and CDR2: MNHEY, SVGAGI. Trimming removed 2 bases from V and 0 bases from J, with 8 bases in between. This CDR3 is 16 amino acids long.

This sequence joins TRBV4-1 and TRBJ1-4; D unclear. The CDR3 is 17 amino acids. Germline-derived CDR1 and CDR2 are MGHRA and YSYEKL. Trimming removed 3 bases at V and 0 bases at J, with 14 bases between. Written as DNA, the CDR3 is TGCGCCAGCAGCCATGTTAGTTATCCTGCAACTAATGAAAAACTGTTTTTT. Translating gives CASSHVSYPATNEKLFF.

The chain employs TRBV6-1 and TRBJ2-3; 7 nucleotides align to TRBD2. The germline CDR1 and CDR2 sequences are MNHNS and SASEGT. The CDR3 extends over 15 amino acids. The junction had 5 bases not matched to a gene; V was cut back by 4 bases and J by 1 base. CDR3 in DNA: TGTGCCAGCAGTGGGGGGGGGATTGGCACAGATACGCAGTATTTT. It encodes CASSGGGIGTDTQYF.

The J gene is TRBJ1-6, the V gene TRBV19; D is unclear. The ends were cut back, 5 bases at V and 7 bases at J, with 9 bases in the middle. The CDR3 loop spans 13 amino acids. CDR1 is LNHDA, CDR2 SQIVND, per germline (reference sequence). The CDR3 region is CASSSWSNSPLHF. For the CDR3, the DNA is TGTGCCAGTAGTTCGTGGAGCAATTCACCCCTCCACTTT. Full variable domain (missing parts from reference TRBV19 and TRBJ1-6): DGGITQSPKYLFRKEGQNVTLSCEQNLNHDAMYWYRQDPGQGLRLIYYSQIVNDFQKGDIAEGYSVSREKKESFPLTVTSAQKNPTAFYLCASSSWSNSPLHFGNGTRLTVT.

V gene TRBV6-1 combines with J gene TRBJ2-2; D may match TRBD1 or TRBD2 (5 bases each). V was trimmed by 8 bases and J by 6 bases, leaving 13 bases between them. In germline, CDR1 is MNHNS, CDR2 SASEGT. The CDR3 totals 13 residues. The CDR3 DNA follows: TGTGCCAGCGGCCACTGGGGACCCGGGGAGCTGTTTTTT. Protein: CASGHWGPGELFF.

The rearrangement uses TRBV10-2 and TRBJ2-4, with 7 nucleotides matching TRBD2. The CDR3 consists of 17 residues. CDR1 is WSHSY and CDR2 is SAAADI in the germline V gene. The V and J ends lost 2 bases and 0 bases, in that order; junction bases with no gene match: 7. CDR3 residues: CASSEAGLTLAKNIQYF. The CDR3, as DNA: TGCGCCAGCAGTGAGGCGGGACTAACCTTAGCCAAAAACATTCAGTACTTC.

The chain joins TRBV28 to TRBJ2-7; maybe TRBD1 (6 bases). The CDR3 contains 15 residues. The V gene lost 3 bases and the J gene lost 0 bases, with 12 bases spanning the gap. Germline-derived CDR1 and CDR2 are MDHEN and SYDVKM. CDR3 sequence (DNA): TGTGCCAGCAGTTTCTGGCAGGGGTTCTCCTACGAGCAGTACTTC. Protein product: CASSFWQGFSYEQYF.

This clone came up once. The chain has TRBV28 and TRBJ1-1; TRBD1 matches at 9 bases. CDR3 length: 14 amino acids. Germline V gives CDR1 MDHEN, CDR2 SYDVKM. The trim removed 5 bases at V and 2 bases at J, leaving 3 bases unmatched. CDR3 DNA sequence: TGTGCCAGCAGTCCGGGACAGGGTAACACTGAAGCTTTCTTT. Amino acid sequence: CASSPGQGNTEAFF.

The chain combines TRBV6-1 with TRBJ2-7, with D possibly matching TRBD2 (5 bases). CDR3 length: 13 amino acids. V lost 11 bases and J lost 2, with 16 bases in between. CDR1 is MNHNS, CDR2 SASEGT, per germline. CDR3 coding DNA: TGTGCCGTTACGAGGAGAGGGCCCTACGAGCAGTACTTC. Translation gives CAVTRRGPYEQYF.

The CDR3 coding sequence is TGCGCCAGCAGCTTGCCCGAGGACTATGGCTACACCTTC. Its translation is CASSLPEDYGYTF. V usage is TRBV5-1 and J usage is TRBJ1-2, with no clear D. The V end was cut by 1 base, the J end by 3 bases, with 7 bases between. CDR1 and CDR2 (germline): SGHRS, YFSETQ. The CDR3 covers 13 residues.

CDR3 sequence (DNA): TGCGCCAGCAGCGCCCACATATACTCCTACGAGCAGTACTTC. Translation gives CASSAHIYSYEQYF. The rearrangement joins TRBV5-1 to TRBJ2-7; D uncertain. The CDR3 length is 14 residues. Germline CDR1 reads SGHRS; CDR2 reads YFSETQ. V lost 4 bases, J lost 0 bases, and 11 bases lay in between.

J is TRBJ2-7 and V is TRBV11-3; 10 bases match TRBD2. CDR1 and CDR2 (germline): SGHNT, YENEEA. V lost 5 bases and J lost 1; bases outside the gene matches: 5. The CDR3 has 15 residues. This chain's CDR3 is CASSPSGRKSYEQYF. For the CDR3, the DNA is TGTGCCAGCAGCCCTAGCGGGAGAAAGTCCTACGAGCAGTACTTC.

The rearrangement links TRBV5-6 to TRBJ1-1, with TRBD1 as a possible D gene (6 bases). V dropped 6 bases and J dropped 1 base, with 16 bases sitting between them. Germline CDR1 is SGHDT and CDR2 is YYEEEE. This CDR3 has 15 amino acids. CDR3 sequence reads: CASILYWGANTEAFF. The CDR3 DNA reads as TGTGCCAGCATCCTGTACTGGGGGGCGAACACTGAAGCTTTCTTT.

For the CDR3, the DNA is TGTGCCAGCAGCTTGGTGGTAAGCTATGGCTACACCTTC. The encoded protein is CASSLVVSYGYTF. The chain employs TRBV5-5 and TRBJ1-2; D remains ambiguous. Germline V gene lookup returns CDR1 SGHKS and CDR2 YYEKEE (reference sequence). V gave up 0 bases and J gave up 4 bases, with 7 bases separating them. This CDR3 is built from 13 residues. Variable domain in full (rest from reference TRBV5-5 and TRBJ1-2): DAGVTQSPTHLIKTRGQQVTLRCSPISGHKSVSWYQQVLGQGPQFIFQYYEKEERGRGNFPDRFSARQFPNYSSELNVNALLLGDSALYLCASSLVVSYGYTFGSGTRLTVV.

This clone was detected only a few times. This chain links TRBV9 with TRBJ2-3, with D possibly being TRBD2 (6 bases). This CDR3 comprises 15 residues. Germline V lookup: CDR1 SGDLS, CDR2 YYNGEE. The ends were cut back, 3 bases at V and 2 bases at J, with 13 bases in the middle. The CDR3 DNA follows: TGTGCCAGCAGCGAAGGACTACTGTACACAGATACGCAGTATTTT. Translating it yields CASSEGLLYTDTQYF.

This chain links TRBV5-5 with TRBJ2-1; D tentatively reads TRBD1 or TRBD2 (6 bases each). V was shortened by 4 bases and J by 6 bases, with 17 bases between the two germline ends. Per the germline V gene, CDR1 is SGHKS and CDR2 is YYEKEE (reference sequence). This CDR3 spans 15 amino acids. Here the CDR3 DNA reads TGTGCCAGCAGCACCTCGAGACTAGGGGGCAATGAGCAGTTCTTC. As protein: CASSTSRLGGNEQFF.

This chain joins TRBV2 and TRBJ2-5; D not resolved. The CDR3 length is 14 residues. CDR1 SNHLY and CDR2 FYNNEI come from the germline V gene. V lost 3 bases, J lost 0 bases, and 8 bases lay in between. The CDR3 protein is CASSELGNQETQYF. For the CDR3, the DNA is TGTGCCAGCAGTGAGTTAGGGAACCAAGAGACCCAGTACTTC.

This clone was counted between two and nine times. The chain is built from TRBV11-2 and TRBJ2-5, with D maybe TRBD1 (5 bases). V shed 0 bases and J shed 5 bases, with 10 bases lying between them. The germline V gene encodes CDR1 SGHAT and CDR2 FQNNGV. The CDR3 extends over 14 amino acids. The CDR3 sequence: CASSLEVGRETQYF. CDR3 sequence (DNA): TGTGCCAGCAGCTTAGAGGTGGGGCGGGAGACCCAGTACTTC.

There are many counts of this clone. The J gene is TRBJ1-4, the V gene TRBV2; D might be TRBD1 (5 bases). The CDR3 length is 14 residues. Trimming removed 7 bases from V and 1 base from J, with 10 bases in between. The V gene's germline CDR1 is SNHLY and CDR2 FYNNEI. The CDR3 spells CASMLQGTNEKLFF. The CDR3 bases are TGTGCCAGCATGTTGCAGGGAACTAATGAAAAACTGTTTTTT. Together with reference TRBV2 and TRBJ1-4, the CDR3 gives the full variable domain: EPEVTQTPSHQVTQMGQEVILRCVPISNHLYFYWYRQILGQKVEFLVSFYNNEISEKSEIFDDQFSVERPDGSNFTLKIRSTKLEDSAMYFCASMLQGTNEKLFFGSGTQLSVL.

The chain is built from TRBV18 and TRBJ1-1; 7 bases match TRBD1. The junction had 6 bases not matched to a gene; V was cut back by 3 bases and J by 8 bases. The CDR3 length is 13 residues. Germline values: CDR1 KGHSH, CDR2 LQKENI. CDR3 nucleotide sequence: TGTGCCAGCTCACCCCGACTGACAGGGGAAGCTTTCTTT. It yields the protein CASSPRLTGEAFF.

This chain links TRBV5-6 with TRBJ1-5; D is ambiguous. The CDR3 contains 17 residues. The V end was cut by 3 bases, the J end by 0 bases, with 16 bases between. Germline lookup yields CDR1 SGHDT and CDR2 YYEEEE. CDR3 amino acids: CASSSSDWSNSNQPQHF. CDR3 nucleotides: TGTGCCAGCAGCTCTTCCGACTGGTCAAATAGCAATCAGCCCCAGCATTTT.

The rearrangement joins TRBV5-1 to TRBJ2-5; D unclear. CDR1 SGHRS and CDR2 YFSETQ come from the germline V gene. V lost 2 bases, J lost 5 bases, and 10 bases lay in between. The CDR3 consists of 13 residues. The CDR3 here is CASSFDPAETQYF. As DNA, the CDR3 is TGCGCCAGCAGCTTTGACCCGGCGGAGACCCAGTACTTC.

The chain joins TRBV28 to TRBJ1-1, with unresolved D. V was cut by 4 bases and J by 2 bases, with 20 bases left in between. Germline assignment: CDR1 MDHEN and CDR2 SYDVKM. The CDR3 loop spans 17 amino acids. CDR3 loop: CASSSFVLAGVNTEAFF. The CDR3 nucleotides read TGTGCCAGCAGTTCCTTTGTCTTGGCAGGCGTCAACACTGAAGCTTTCTTT. The whole variable domain, filled in from reference TRBV28 and TRBJ1-1, reads DVKVTQSSRYLVKRTGEKVFLECVQDMDHENMFWYRQDPGLGLRLIYFSYDVKMKEKGDIPEGYSVSREKKERFSLILESASTNQTSMYLCASSSFVLAGVNTEAFFGQGTRLTVV.

The rearrangement links TRBV7-6 to TRBJ2-7, with D perhaps matching TRBD1 or TRBD2 (5 bases each). The CDR3 consists of 15 residues. Germline V gives CDR1 SGHVS, CDR2 FNYEAQ. V was cut by 1 base and J by 6 bases, with 16 bases left in between. The CDR3 reads CASSLVDTGNTEQYF. CDR3 nucleotide sequence: TGTGCCAGCAGCTTAGTGGACACCGGGAATACCGAGCAGTACTTC.

This clone was observed a handful of times. The rearrangement links TRBV7-8 to TRBJ2-3; D call uncertain. This CDR3 has 16 residues. CDR1 SGHVS and CDR2 FQNEAQ come from the germline V gene. V was pared by 3 bases and J by 2 bases, with 15 bases between. CDR3 DNA: TGTGCCAGCAGCTTCACCAACCGACTGGCCACAGATACGCAGTATTTT. It encodes CASSFTNRLATDTQYF.

This clone showed up just a few times. The rearrangement uses TRBV5-4 and TRBJ1-3; possible D gene TRBD1, 5 bases. CDR1 and CDR2 (germline): SGHNT, YYREEE (reference sequence). The CDR3 is 13 residues long. The V end was cut by 4 bases, the J end by 1 base, with 6 bases between. The CDR3 DNA sequence: TGTGCCAGCAGCCGACAGTCTGGAAACACCATATATTTT. Residues: CASSRQSGNTIYF.

The V and J genes are TRBV10-3 and TRBJ1-5, with D maybe TRBD1 (6 bases). CDR3 length equals 14 residues. The germline gives CDR1 ENHRY, CDR2 SYGVKD. The V end lost 3 bases, the J end lost 2 bases, and 8 bases lay between the germline ends. As DNA, the CDR3 is TGTGCCATCAGTGACCGACAGGGCAATCAGCCCCAGCATTTT. It specifies CAISDRQGNQPQHF.